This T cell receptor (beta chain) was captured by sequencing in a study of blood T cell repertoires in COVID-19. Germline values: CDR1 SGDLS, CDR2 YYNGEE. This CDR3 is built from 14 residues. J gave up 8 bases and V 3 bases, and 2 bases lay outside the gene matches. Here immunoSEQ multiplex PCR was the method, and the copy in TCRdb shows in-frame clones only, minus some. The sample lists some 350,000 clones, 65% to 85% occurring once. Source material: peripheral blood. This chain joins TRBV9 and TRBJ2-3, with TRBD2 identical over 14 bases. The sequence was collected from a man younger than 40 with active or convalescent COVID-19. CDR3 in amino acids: CASSAGTSGGTQYF. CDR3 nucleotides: TGTGCCAGCAGCGCCGGGACTAGCGGGGGTACGCAGTATTTT.